This TCR beta chain was sequenced in a study of immune cell composition in non-small cell lung cancer. This CDR3 has 16 residues. Germline values: CDR1 SGHRS, CDR2 YFSETQ. V dropped 4 bases and J dropped 5; count of bases not matched to a gene: 9. Repertoires were generated with immunoSEQ multiplex PCR, while TCRdb's copy carries only in-frame clones and drops some. The repertoire holds approximately 4,600 clones, approximately 78% seen once, with roughly 17% in the top ten. Material for sequencing was lung tumor tissue. This sequence joins TRBV5-1 and TRBJ2-2; TRBD2 agrees at 9 bases. The sequence was collected from a human donor with non-small cell lung cancer. The CDR3 nucleotides are TGCGCCAGCAGCCGTAGCGGGGGATTAGCAACCGGGGAGCTGTTTTTT. As protein: CASSRSGGLATGELFF.